One sample yielded the 17 T cell receptor beta chains listed below, sequenced in a study of T cell repertoires in cytomegalovirus infection (dated by TCRdb to between 2017 and 2020). The sample's treatment or condition label, in plain terms: in vitro stimulation with specific CMV peptide epitopes to enrich CMV-specific T cells. Instrument on record: Illumina HiSeq 1500. The public reads were run again by TCRdb, first through fastp at Q25 and then through MiXCR, and only productive beta chains were kept. Each CDR3 protein appears once, grouped with its most common genes and DNA. The sample table records under 500,000 distinct CDR3 sequences; about two fifths of these occur just once. Around two fifths of the sample is in the top ten clones. Antigen specificity for these receptors is unknown. Sample: cultured PBMCs, taken from culture after CMV antigen stimulation. All receptors derive from a human donor in good health (CMV status not recorded). Some clones in this sample may be carry-over from other donors' samples.

J is TRBJ2-7 and V is TRBV7-8, with D possibly TRBD1 on 5 matching bases. V lost 5 bases and J 5 bases, leaving 19 bases between the germline ends. Germline V gene data show CDR1 as SGHVS and CDR2 as FQNEAQ. This CDR3 contains 15 residues. Written as DNA, the CDR3 is TGTGCCAGCAGCCCCTTTACTAAGGGGCAGGACGAGCAGTACTTC. Translated: CASSPFTKGQDEQYF.

The chain recombines TRBV7-8 with TRBJ1-2; 7 positions match TRBD1. CDR1 SGHVS and CDR2 FQNEAQ come from the germline V gene. The CDR3 is 17 amino acids. V gave up 4 bases and J gave up 2 bases; unmatched junction bases: 13. The CDR3 protein is CASSSGQDKGVNYGYTF. CDR3 bases: TGTGCCAGCAGCTCAGGACAGGATAAAGGGGTCAACTATGGCTACACCTTC.

V and J are TRBV6-6 and TRBJ2-6; 11 bases are a match to TRBD1. Trimming took 5 bases from V and 0 from J; bases not matched to a gene: 0. Germline CDR1 reads MNHNY; CDR2 reads SVGAGI (reference sequence). The CDR3 runs to 16 residues. CDR3 residues: CASSGQGASGANVLTF. CDR3 in DNA: TGTGCCAGCAGTGGACAGGGGGCCTCTGGGGCCAACGTCCTGACTTTC.

This clonotype was picked up a small number of times. V gene TRBV7-9 combines with J gene TRBJ2-2; D is unresolved. CDR3 length equals 12 residues. The V and J ends lost 5 bases and 2 bases respectively, with 3 bases between them. Germline V CDR1 and CDR2: SEHNR, FQNEAQ (reference sequence). The CDR3 nucleotides are TGTGCCAGCAGCACCAACACCGGGGAGCTGTTTTTT. Translation gives CASSTNTGELFF.

The J gene is TRBJ2-3, the V gene TRBV28; no firm D call. V was clipped by 6 bases and J by 4 bases, with 8 bases between them. CDR1 and CDR2 (germline): MDHEN, SYDVKM. CDR3 size: 12 residues. CDR3 sequence reads: CASRSVSDTQYF. In DNA form, the CDR3 reads TGTGCCAGCAGATCGGTATCAGATACGCAGTATTTT. The whole variable domain, filled in from reference TRBV28 and TRBJ2-3, reads DVKVTQSSRYLVKRTGEKVFLECVQDMDHENMFWYRQDPGLGLRLIYFSYDVKMKEKGDIPEGYSVSREKKERFSLILESASTNQTSMYLCASRSVSDTQYFGPGTRLTVL.

This sequence joins TRBV9 and TRBJ1-1; D is unresolved. V gave up 1 base and J gave up 7 bases, with 11 bases separating them. Germline V gene lookup returns CDR1 SGDLS and CDR2 YYNGEE. The CDR3 spans 13 residues. CDR3 bases: TGTGCCAGCAGCGTACATCCCGACTATGAAGCTTTCTTT. Translation gives CASSVHPDYEAFF.

This chain uses TRBV19 with TRBJ1-5; possible D gene TRBD1, 5 bases. V gave up 7 bases and J gave up 2 bases, with 12 bases separating them. The CDR3 runs to 14 residues. Germline assignment: CDR1 LNHDA and CDR2 SQIVND (reference sequence). CDR3 in DNA: TGTGCCAGTAATCAGGGTTTGGGCAATCAGCCCCAGCATTTT. It is translated as CASNQGLGNQPQHF.

The chain is built from TRBV28 and TRBJ2-5; the match to TRBD1 covers 7 bases. This CDR3 has 14 residues. V lost 7 bases to trimming and J lost 3 bases; unmatched junction nucleotides: 8. Germline V gene sequence: CDR1 MDHEN, CDR2 SYDVKM. The DNA of the CDR3 is TGTGCCAGCATCGAGGGGGCGCGGAAAGAGACCCAGTACTTC. This codes for CASIEGARKETQYF.

The CDR3 DNA follows: TGTGCCAGCACCCAATTTGCTAATCAGCCCCAGCATTTT. Residues: CASTQFANQPQHF. The V gene is TRBV2, the J gene TRBJ1-5, with D hard to call. V lost 7 bases, J lost 4 bases, and 11 bases lay in between. This CDR3 spans 13 amino acids. Germline lookup yields CDR1 SNHLY and CDR2 FYNNEI.

The rearrangement links TRBV5-4 to TRBJ1-1; the match to TRBD1 covers 8 bases. CDR1 is SGHNT and CDR2 is YYREEE in the germline V gene (reference sequence). J gave up 3 bases and V 4 bases, and 11 bases lay outside the gene matches. This CDR3 has 16 amino acids. The CDR3 nucleotides read TGTGCCAGCAGCGCACCTCAGACAGGGGCGGACACTGAAGCTTTCTTT. The encoded protein is CASSAPQTGADTEAFF.

This clonotype was found a few times. V gene TRBV12-3 or TRBV12-4 combines with J gene TRBJ1-3, with 7 bases aligning to TRBD1. V gave up 5 bases and J gave up 3 bases; unmatched junction bases: 10. The CDR3 contains 16 residues. Here the CDR3 reads CASSSTQGEGGNTIYF. The CDR3, as DNA: TGTGCCAGCAGTAGCACGCAGGGGGAAGGTGGAAACACCATATATTTT.

The J gene is TRBJ2-5, the V gene TRBV28; 10 bases match TRBD1. Losses at the gene ends were 3 bases for V and 4 bases for J; bases not matched to a gene: 8. CDR3 length: 16 residues. The V gene's germline CDR1 is MDHEN and CDR2 SYDVKM. CDR3 DNA sequence: TGTGCCAGCAGTTTCGACGACAGGGGGCGTATAGAGACCCAGTACTTC. Protein product: CASSFDDRGRIETQYF.

The CDR3 DNA is TGTGCCAGTAGTACCCCCCTAGCAAGAGTCTACGAGCAGTACTTC. The encoded protein is CASSTPLARVYEQYF. V is TRBV19 and J is TRBJ2-7, with D tentatively TRBD2 (5 bases). This CDR3 is built from 15 residues. Looked up from germline, CDR1 is LNHDA and CDR2 is SQIVND (reference sequence). V dropped 4 bases and J dropped 3 bases, with 16 bases sitting between them. The full variable domain, completed using reference TRBV19 and TRBJ2-7, is DGGITQSPKYLFRKEGQNVTLSCEQNLNHDAMYWYRQDPGQGLRLIYYSQIVNDFQKGDIAEGYSVSREKKESFPLTVTSAQKNPTAFYLCASSTPLARVYEQYFGPGTRLTVT.

The V and J genes are TRBV11-2 and TRBJ2-2, with D maybe TRBD2 (6 bases). V lost 3 bases to trimming and J lost 1 base, with 15 bases between them. Germline loops: CDR1 SGHAT, CDR2 FQNNGV. The length of the CDR3 is 17 residues. CDR3 region: CASSFPLGRENTGELFF. In DNA form, the CDR3 reads TGTGCCAGCAGCTTTCCACTCGGGAGAGAGAACACCGGGGAGCTGTTTTTT.

The chain recombines TRBV7-2 with TRBJ1-2; 7 bases match TRBD1. The germline CDR1 and CDR2 sequences are SGHTA and FQGNSA. This CDR3 comprises 14 residues. Trimming at V came to 3 bases and at J to 7 bases, leaving 8 bases not matched to a gene. In DNA form, the CDR3 reads TGTGCCAGCAGCTTCCAGGGGGTTCGGGGTGGCTACACCTTC. This encodes CASSFQGVRGGYTF.

The J gene is TRBJ2-7, the V gene TRBV2; D is perhaps TRBD1 (5 bases). Trimming removed 6 bases from V and 2 bases from J, with 14 bases in between. CDR1 SNHLY and CDR2 FYNNEI come from the germline V gene. The CDR3 has 14 amino acids. The chain's CDR3 is CASSAQQATYEQYF. The CDR3, as DNA: TGTGCCAGCAGCGCCCAACAGGCGACCTACGAGCAGTACTTC.

Details on this clonotype: At one end, the junction sequence differs from germline, possibly due to a read error. The genes are TRBV7-2 and TRBJ2-4; D is undetermined. Germline CDR1 and CDR2: SGHTA and FQGNSA. The CDR3 contains 15 residues. CDR3 DNA sequence: TGTGCCAGCAGCTTAGACCCAAATTCCAAAAACATTCAGTGCTTC. Translated, it gives CASSLDPNSKNIQCF. The whole variable domain, filled in from reference TRBV7-2 and TRBJ2-4, reads GAGVSQSPSNKVTEKGKDVELRCDPISGHTALYWYRQSLGQGLEFLIYFQGNSAPDKSGLPSDRFSAERTGGSVSTLTIQRTQQEDSAVYLCASSLDPNSKNIQCFGAGTRLSVL.